The clone carrying this T cell receptor (beta chain) was seen a handful of times. Its cognate antigen is unknown. The data were taken from a study of CD8 T cells in ankylosing spondylitis. Regarding the study as a whole: Peripheral blood samples showed relatively rare disease-linked clones, and these clones were CD8+. The study identified a TCR beta motif of under 10 highly homologous variants that appeared characteristic of ankylosing spondylitis blood.

Trimming took off 6 bases at V and 7 bases at J, with 7 bases between the two ends. CDR3 length: 10 residues. Germline V gene sequence: CDR1 MNHEY, CDR2 SMNVEV (reference sequence). Using quantitative 5'-RACE with molecular barcodes, the authors made TCR beta libraries. TCRdb independently ran MiXCR on the 5' RACE reads; one entry per CDR3 protein. The data hold 150,000 to 250,000 distinct CDR3 sequences, with more than 10% observed a single time. Sequencing was done on a sample of blood, either unsorted or a sorted T cell fraction (not recorded which). The rearrangement links TRBV27 to TRBJ2-7; no reliable D call. This sequence was found in a male donor with ankylosing spondylitis or in good health (not recorded which). The CDR3, as DNA: TGTGCCAGCAGATTGGGAGAGCAGTACTTC. It encodes CASRLGEQYF.